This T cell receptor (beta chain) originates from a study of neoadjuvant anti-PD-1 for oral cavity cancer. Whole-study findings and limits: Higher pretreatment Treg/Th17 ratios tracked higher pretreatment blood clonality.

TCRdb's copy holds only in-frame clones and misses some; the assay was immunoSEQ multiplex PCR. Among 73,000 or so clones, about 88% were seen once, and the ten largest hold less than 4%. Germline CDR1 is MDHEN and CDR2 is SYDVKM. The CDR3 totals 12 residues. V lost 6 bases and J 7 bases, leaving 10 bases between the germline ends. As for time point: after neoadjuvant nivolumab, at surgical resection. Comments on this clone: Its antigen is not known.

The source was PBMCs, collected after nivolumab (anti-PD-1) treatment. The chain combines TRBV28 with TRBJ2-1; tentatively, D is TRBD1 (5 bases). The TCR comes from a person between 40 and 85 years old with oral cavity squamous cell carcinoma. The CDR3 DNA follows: TGTGCCAGCAGCCCGGACATTAATGAGCAGTTCTTC. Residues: CASSPDINEQFF.